This is a list of T cell receptor beta chains from one sample in a study of blood T cell repertoires in COVID-19. Here immunoSEQ multiplex PCR was the method, and the copy in TCRdb shows in-frame clones only, minus some. The table has about 300,000 clones, more than 75% seen once. The sequencing sample was made of PBMCs or T cells enriched from blood (not recorded which). The receptors here all came from a man aged 25-45 years who had recovered from COVID-19. CDR3s include the opening cysteine and the closing phenylalanine or tryptophan. A D gene is named only where the DNA matches it firmly. Size is omitted from some rows. Given values are once, few, many or a class for expanded clones.

size: -; J: TRBJ1-1; D: TRBD1; V: TRBV19; CDR3: CASTDRGNTEAFF; DNA: TGTGCCAGTACCGACAGGGGGAACACTGAAGCTTTCTTT
size: -; J: TRBJ2-7; D: -; V: TRBV5-5; CDR3: CASSYFPGYEQYF; DNA: TGTGCCAGCAGCTATTTCCCAGGTTACGAGCAGTACTTC
size: -; J: TRBJ1-2; D: -; V: TRBV5-5; CDR3: CASSLGDKSYGYTF; DNA: TGTGCCAGCAGCTTGGGGGACAAGTCCTATGGCTACACCTTC
size: -; J: TRBJ1-5; D: -; V: TRBV11-2; CDR3: CASSLGLDSNQPQHF; DNA: TGTGCCAGCAGCTTAGGTCTAGATAGCAATCAGCCCCAGCATTTT
size: -; J: TRBJ1-1; D: TRBD1; V: TRBV3-1/TRBV3-2; CDR3: CASSPRDRGRGNTEAFF; DNA: TGTGCCAGCAGCCCCCGGGACAGGGGGCGTGGGAACACTGAAGCTTTCTTT
size: -; J: TRBJ2-5; D: -; V: TRBV5-1; CDR3: CASSLGAPETQYF; DNA: TGCGCCAGCAGCTTGGGAGCTCCGGAGACCCAGTACTTC
size: -; J: TRBJ2-1; D: TRBD1; V: TRBV9; CDR3: CASRRATGGSVNEQFF; DNA: TGTGCCAGCAGAAGGGCCACAGGGGGCTCGGTCAATGAGCAGTTCTTC
size: -; J: TRBJ2-1; D: -; V: TRBV4-2; CDR3: CASSRELRVEQFF; DNA: TGTGCCAGCAGCCGAGAACTAAGAGTCGAGCAGTTCTTC
size: -; J: TRBJ2-7; D: -; V: TRBV9; CDR3: CASSVGVLGYEQYF; DNA: TGTGCCAGCAGCGTAGGGGTACTAGGCTACGAGCAGTACTTC
size: few; J: TRBJ1-5; D: TRBD1; V: TRBV19; CDR3: CASRPDGQGGQPQHF; DNA: TGTGCCAGTAGACCAGACGGACAGGGTGGCCAGCCCCAGCATTTT
size: -; J: TRBJ2-7; D: TRBD1; V: TRBV5-4; CDR3: CAMGRDRVTEQYF; DNA: TGTGCTATGGGTAGGGACAGGGTTACCGAGCAGTACTTC
size: -; J: TRBJ2-7; D: TRBD2; V: TRBV7-2; CDR3: CASSLGSSGSSEQYF; DNA: TGTGCCAGCAGCTTAGGGTCTAGCGGGAGTAGCGAGCAGTACTTC
size: -; J: TRBJ2-5; D: TRBD2; V: TRBV19; CDR3: CASSIRASGAGETQYF; DNA: TGTGCCAGTAGTATTCGCGCTAGCGGTGCGGGGGAGACCCAGTACTTC
size: -; J: TRBJ1-1; D: -; V: TRBV5-1; CDR3: CASSSITQGGNTEAFF; DNA: TGCGCCAGCAGCTCAATAACTCAAGGGGGGAACACTGAAGCTTTCTTT
size: -; J: TRBJ2-7; D: TRBD2; V: TRBV5-4; CDR3: CASSLGLASSYEQYF; DNA: TGTGCCAGCAGCTTGGGACTAGCTTCTTCCTACGAGCAGTACTTC
size: -; J: TRBJ1-6; D: -; V: TRBV5-1; CDR3: CASSLGGSLNSPLHF; DNA: TGCGCCAGCAGCTTGGGGGGCAGCTTAAATTCACCCCTCCACTTT
size: -; J: TRBJ1-6; D: -; V: TRBV27; CDR3: CASSSGTQMGSPLHF; DNA: TGTGCCAGCAGCTCCGGCACCCAAATGGGCTCACCCCTCCACTTT
size: -; J: TRBJ2-7; D: -; V: TRBV6-5; CDR3: CASRRDWASYEQYF; DNA: TGTGCCAGCAGACGGGACTGGGCATCCTACGAGCAGTACTTC
size: -; J: TRBJ2-3; D: -; V: TRBV5-8; CDR3: CASSPTEMLTQYF; DNA: TGTGCCAGCTCCCCAACCGAGATGTTGACGCAGTATTTT
size: -; J: TRBJ2-3; D: -; V: TRBV7-8; CDR3: CASRRMGGGTDTQYF; DNA: TGTGCCAGCAGGAGGATGGGGGGAGGCACAGATACGCAGTATTTT
size: -; J: TRBJ2-2; D: -; V: TRBV25-1; CDR3: CASRSQGNTGELFF; DNA: TGTGCCAGCCGCAGTCAGGGAAACACCGGGGAGCTGTTTTTT
size: -; J: TRBJ2-5; D: -; V: TRBV27; CDR3: CASSTKQGSQETQYF; DNA: TGTGCCAGCAGTACCAAACAGGGTTCCCAAGAGACCCAGTACTTC
size: -; J: TRBJ1-1; D: -; V: TRBV19; CDR3: CASTQGLPPLF; DNA: TGTGCCAGTACCCAGGGGCTCCCACCCTTATTT
size: -; J: TRBJ1-1; D: -; V: TRBV4-1; CDR3: CASSQAPGGMNTEAFF; DNA: TGCGCCAGCAGCCAAGCCCCGGGAGGGATGAACACTGAAGCTTTCTTT
size: -; J: TRBJ1-5; D: -; V: TRBV5-1; CDR3: CASSLDASSRPQHF; DNA: TGCGCCAGCAGCTTGGATGCGTCCTCACGGCCCCAGCATTTT
size: -; J: TRBJ1-1; D: -; V: TRBV18; CDR3: CASSPIGTGNTEAFF; DNA: TGTGCCAGCTCACCTATAGGGACTGGGAACACTGAAGCTTTCTTT
size: -; J: TRBJ2-3; D: -; V: TRBV12-3/TRBV12-4; CDR3: CASSFYTDTQYF; DNA: TGTGCCAGCAGTTTTTATACAGATACGCAGTATTTT